This T cell receptor (beta chain) was sequenced for a study of shared clonotypes between healthy human individuals. An assay was performed, and its level was deep. Assay: immunoSEQ multiplex PCR; the TCRdb copy retains only in-frame clones and omits some. The sample holds fewer than 3 million clones, just under 95% seen once. Germline values: CDR1 LNHDA, CDR2 SQIVND (reference sequence). V was pared by 9 bases and J by 6 bases, with 16 bases between. This CDR3 contains 13 residues. The sequence derives from a man aged 18 to 29 in good health. Some clones in this sample may be carry-over from other donors' samples. J is TRBJ2-3 and V is TRBV19, with D uncertain. Sequenced: naive CD4+ T cells from PBMCs. As for subset: CD45RA+ positively selected. CDR3 protein: CASLKGIGDTQYF. CDR3 nucleotide sequence: TGTGCCAGCCTCAAGGGAATCGGGGATACGCAGTATTTT.